The T cell receptor (beta chain) under discussion was sequenced for a study of shared clonotypes between healthy human individuals. The study's findings and limits: Memory subsets had estimated richness that was generally smaller than that of naive subsets.

This table comes from immunoSEQ multiplex PCR, and its TCRdb copy is limited to in-frame clones, with some not included. Among 1,400,000 or so clones, about 98.5% were seen once, and the ten largest hold approximately 0.38%. Looked up from germline, CDR1 is SGHTA and CDR2 is FQGNSA. V trimming: 3 bases; J trimming: 5 bases; junction bases outside the gene matches: 7. The CDR3 contains 15 residues. On this clone: Its target is unknown.

Sequencing was performed on naive CD4+ T cells sorted from blood. Subset defined: CD45RA+ positively selected. The clonotype originates from a man aged 25 to 40 in good health. The rearrangement uses TRBV7-2 and TRBJ1-3; TRBD1 matches at 7 bases. CDR3 loop: CASSLSGTARNTIYF. The CDR3 DNA reads as TGTGCCAGCAGCTTGTCCGGGACAGCAAGAAACACCATATATTTT.